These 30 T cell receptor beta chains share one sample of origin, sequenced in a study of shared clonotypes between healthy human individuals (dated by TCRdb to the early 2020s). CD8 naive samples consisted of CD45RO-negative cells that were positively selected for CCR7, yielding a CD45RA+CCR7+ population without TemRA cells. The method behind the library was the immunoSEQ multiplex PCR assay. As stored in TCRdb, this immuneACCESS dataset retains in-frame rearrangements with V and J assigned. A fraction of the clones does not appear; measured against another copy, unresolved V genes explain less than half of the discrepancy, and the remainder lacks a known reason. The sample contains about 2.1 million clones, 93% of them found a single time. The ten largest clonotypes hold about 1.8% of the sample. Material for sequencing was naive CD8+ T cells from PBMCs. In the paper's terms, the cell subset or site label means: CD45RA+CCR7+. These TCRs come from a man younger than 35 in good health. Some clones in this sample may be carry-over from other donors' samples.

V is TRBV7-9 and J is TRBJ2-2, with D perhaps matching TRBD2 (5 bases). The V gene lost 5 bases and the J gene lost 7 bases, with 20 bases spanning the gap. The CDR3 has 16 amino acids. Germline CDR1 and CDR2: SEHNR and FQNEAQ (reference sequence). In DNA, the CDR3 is TGTGCCAGCAGCCACCCTAGTGAGGGAACCGGCGGGGAGCTGTTTTTT. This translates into CASSHPSEGTGGELFF.

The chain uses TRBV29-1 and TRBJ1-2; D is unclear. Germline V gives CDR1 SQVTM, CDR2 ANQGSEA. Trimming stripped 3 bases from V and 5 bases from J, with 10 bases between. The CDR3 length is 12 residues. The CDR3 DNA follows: TGCAGCGTTGACAGCCGGGAATATGGCTACACCTTC. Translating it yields CSVDSREYGYTF.

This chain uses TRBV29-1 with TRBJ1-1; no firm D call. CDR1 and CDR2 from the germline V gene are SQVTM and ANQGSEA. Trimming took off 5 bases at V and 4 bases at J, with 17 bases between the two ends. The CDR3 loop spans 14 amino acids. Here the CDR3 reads CSVLVSSVGTEAFF. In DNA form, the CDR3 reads TGCAGCGTTCTTGTCAGTTCGGTTGGCACTGAAGCTTTCTTT.

The CDR3 DNA reads as TGTGCCAGCAGCGTTTCTAGCGGGAGAGGGAGTACGCAGTATTTT. Translated: CASSVSSGRGSTQYF. The chain recombines TRBV9 with TRBJ2-3; TRBD2 aligns across 10 bases. CDR1 is SGDLS, CDR2 YYNGEE, per germline. The CDR3 spans 15 residues. V trimming: 2 bases; J trimming: 8 bases; junction bases outside the gene matches: 8.

CDR3 nucleotide sequence: TGTGCCAGCAGTTACTCGATGGGGGAAAGGGCCAACGTCCTGACTTTC. Residues: CASSYSMGERANVLTF. The chain is built from TRBV6-5 and TRBJ2-6, with D perhaps given as TRBD1 or TRBD2 (5 bases each). CDR1 and CDR2 (germline): MNHEY, SVGAGI. V was clipped by 0 bases and J by 5 bases, with 11 bases between them. The CDR3 covers 16 residues.

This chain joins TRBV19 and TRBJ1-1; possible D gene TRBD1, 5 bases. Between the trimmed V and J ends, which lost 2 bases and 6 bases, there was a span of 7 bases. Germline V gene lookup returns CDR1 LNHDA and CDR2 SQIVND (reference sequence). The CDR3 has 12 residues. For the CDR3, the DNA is TGTGCCAGTAGTATACCAGGGCCTGAAGCTTTCTTT. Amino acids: CASSIPGPEAFF.

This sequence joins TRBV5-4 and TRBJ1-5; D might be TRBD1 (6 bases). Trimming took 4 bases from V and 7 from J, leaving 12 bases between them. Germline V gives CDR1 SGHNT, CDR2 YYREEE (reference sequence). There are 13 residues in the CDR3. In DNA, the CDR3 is TGTGCCAGCAGCGGGGGGCTGGGCCAGCCCCAGCATTTT. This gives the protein CASSGGLGQPQHF.

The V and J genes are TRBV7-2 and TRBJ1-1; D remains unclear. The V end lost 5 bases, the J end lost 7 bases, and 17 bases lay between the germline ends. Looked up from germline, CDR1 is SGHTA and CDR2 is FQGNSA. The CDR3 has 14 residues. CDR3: CASSPYTSAVEAFF. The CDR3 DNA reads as TGTGCCAGCAGCCCCTACACATCGGCAGTTGAAGCTTTCTTT.

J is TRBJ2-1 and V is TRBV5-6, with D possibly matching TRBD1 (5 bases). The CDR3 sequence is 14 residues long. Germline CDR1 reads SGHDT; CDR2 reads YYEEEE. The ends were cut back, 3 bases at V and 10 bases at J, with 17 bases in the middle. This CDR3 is CASSYDTRAGEQFF. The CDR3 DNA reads TGTGCCAGCAGCTACGACACCAGGGCAGGCGAGCAGTTCTTC.

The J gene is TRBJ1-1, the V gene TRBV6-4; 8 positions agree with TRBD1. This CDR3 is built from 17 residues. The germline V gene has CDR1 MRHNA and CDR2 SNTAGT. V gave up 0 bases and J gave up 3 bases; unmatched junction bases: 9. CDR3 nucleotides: TGTGCCAGCAGTGACTCCCCGCGACAGGGGACCTACACTGAAGCTTTCTTT. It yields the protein CASSDSPRQGTYTEAFF.

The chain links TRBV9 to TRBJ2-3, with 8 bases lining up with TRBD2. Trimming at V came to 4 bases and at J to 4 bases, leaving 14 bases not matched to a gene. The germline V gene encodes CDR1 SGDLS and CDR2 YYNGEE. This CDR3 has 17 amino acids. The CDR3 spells CASSIPFTGGEPDTQYF. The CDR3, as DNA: TGTGCCAGCAGCATCCCCTTCACGGGAGGGGAGCCAGATACGCAGTATTTT.

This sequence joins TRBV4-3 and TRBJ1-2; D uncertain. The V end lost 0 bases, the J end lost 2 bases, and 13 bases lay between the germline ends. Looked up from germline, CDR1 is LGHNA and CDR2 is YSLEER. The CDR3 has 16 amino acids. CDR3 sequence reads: CASSQDSGGWNYGYTF. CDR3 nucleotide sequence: TGCGCCAGCAGCCAAGATAGCGGAGGGTGGAACTATGGCTACACCTTC.

The CDR3 reads CASSLSAGPGYEQYF. Here the CDR3 DNA reads TGTGCCAGCAGTTTATCGGCGGGGCCGGGCTACGAGCAGTACTTC. The V and J genes are TRBV28 and TRBJ2-7; maybe TRBD2 (6 bases). The CDR3 has 15 amino acids. V dropped 1 base and J dropped 3 bases, with 13 bases sitting between them. In germline, CDR1 is MDHEN, CDR2 SYDVKM.

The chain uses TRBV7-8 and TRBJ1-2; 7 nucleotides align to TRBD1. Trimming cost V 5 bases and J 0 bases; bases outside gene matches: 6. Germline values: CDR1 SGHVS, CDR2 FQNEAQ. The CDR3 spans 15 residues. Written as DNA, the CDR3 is TGTGCCAGCAGCCCCCAGCAGGGGGCTAACTATGGCTACACCTTC. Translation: CASSPQQGANYGYTF.

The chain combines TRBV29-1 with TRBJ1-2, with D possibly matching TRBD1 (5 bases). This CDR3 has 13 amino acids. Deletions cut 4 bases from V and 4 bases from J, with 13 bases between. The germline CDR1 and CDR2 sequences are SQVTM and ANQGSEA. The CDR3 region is CSVVGGTAYGYTF. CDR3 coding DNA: TGCAGCGTTGTGGGGGGGACGGCCTATGGCTACACCTTC.

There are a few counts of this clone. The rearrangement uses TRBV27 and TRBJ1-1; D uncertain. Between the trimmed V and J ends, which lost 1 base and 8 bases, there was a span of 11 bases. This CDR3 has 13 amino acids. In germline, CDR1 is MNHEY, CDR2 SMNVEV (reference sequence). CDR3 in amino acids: CASSLWRGTEAFF. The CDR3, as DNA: TGTGCCAGCAGTTTATGGCGGGGAACGGAAGCTTTCTTT.

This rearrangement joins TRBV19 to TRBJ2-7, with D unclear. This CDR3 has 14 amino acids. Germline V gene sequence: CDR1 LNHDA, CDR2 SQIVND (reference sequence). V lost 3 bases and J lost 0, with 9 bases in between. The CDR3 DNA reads TGTGCCAGTAGTATCATCCACGACTCCTACGAGCAGTACTTC. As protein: CASSIIHDSYEQYF.

CDR3 residues: CASSPYGEFGANVLTF. As DNA, the CDR3 is TGTGCCAGCAGCCCATATGGGGAATTTGGGGCCAACGTCCTGACTTTC. The V and J genes are TRBV7-9 and TRBJ2-6; no reliable D call. The germline V and J ends were trimmed by 5 bases and 3 bases, with 14 bases remaining between them. In germline, CDR1 is SEHNR, CDR2 FQNEAQ (reference sequence). CDR3 size: 16 residues. Full variable domain (missing parts from reference TRBV7-9 and TRBJ2-6): DTGVSQNPRHKITKRGQNVTFRCDPISEHNRLYWYRQTLGQGPEFLTYFQNEAQLEKSRLLSDRFSAERPKGSFSTLEIQRTEQGDSAMYLCASSPYGEFGANVLTFGAGSRLTVL.

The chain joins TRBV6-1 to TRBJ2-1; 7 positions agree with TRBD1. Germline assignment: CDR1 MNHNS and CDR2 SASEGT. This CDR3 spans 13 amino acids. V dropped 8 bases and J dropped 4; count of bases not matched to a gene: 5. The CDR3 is CASHRGKYNEQFF. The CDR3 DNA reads TGTGCCAGCCACAGGGGTAAATACAATGAGCAGTTCTTC.

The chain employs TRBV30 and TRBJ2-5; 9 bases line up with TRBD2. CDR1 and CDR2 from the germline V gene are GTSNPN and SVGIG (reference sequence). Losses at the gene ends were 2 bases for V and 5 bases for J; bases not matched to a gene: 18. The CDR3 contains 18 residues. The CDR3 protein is CAWSPLAGIDFQRETQYF. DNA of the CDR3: TGTGCCTGGAGTCCTCTAGCGGGAATAGACTTTCAGAGGGAGACCCAGTACTTC.

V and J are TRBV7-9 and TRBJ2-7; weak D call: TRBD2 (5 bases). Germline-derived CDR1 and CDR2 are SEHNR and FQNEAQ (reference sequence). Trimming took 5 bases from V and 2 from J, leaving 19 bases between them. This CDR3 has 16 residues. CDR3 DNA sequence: TGTGCCAGCAGCCCCCCCTCTGGGAGAGGAACCTACGAGCAGTACTTC. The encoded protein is CASSPPSGRGTYEQYF. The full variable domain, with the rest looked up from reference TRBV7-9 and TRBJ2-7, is DTGVSQNPRHKITKRGQNVTFRCDPISEHNRLYWYRQTLGQGPEFLTYFQNEAQLEKSRLLSDRFSAERPKGSFSTLEIQRTEQGDSAMYLCASSPPSGRGTYEQYFGPGTRLTVT.

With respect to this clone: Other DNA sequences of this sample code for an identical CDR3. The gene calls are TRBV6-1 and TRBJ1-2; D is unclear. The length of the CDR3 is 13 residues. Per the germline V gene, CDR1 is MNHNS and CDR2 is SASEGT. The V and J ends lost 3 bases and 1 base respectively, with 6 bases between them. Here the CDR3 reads CASSDRVNYGYTF. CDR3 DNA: TGTGCCAGCAGTGATCGGGTTAACTATGGCTACACCTTC.

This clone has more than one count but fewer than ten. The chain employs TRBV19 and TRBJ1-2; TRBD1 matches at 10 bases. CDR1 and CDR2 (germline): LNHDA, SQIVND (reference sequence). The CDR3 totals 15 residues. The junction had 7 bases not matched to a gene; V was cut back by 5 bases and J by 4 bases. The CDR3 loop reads CASSPTGTGAYGYTF. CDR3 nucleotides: TGTGCCAGTAGTCCCACCGGGACAGGGGCCTATGGCTACACCTTC.

The CDR3 here is CASSFLIPGGYSYNEQFF. The CDR3 DNA reads TGTGCCAGCAGTTTCTTGATCCCAGGGGGCTACTCCTACAATGAGCAGTTCTTC. The V call is TRBV28, the J call TRBJ2-1; TRBD1 matches 8 bases. CDR3 length: 18 amino acids. V lost 3 bases, J lost 0 bases, and 10 bases stayed unmatched. The germline gives CDR1 MDHEN, CDR2 SYDVKM. The entire variable domain, with the rest obtained from reference TRBV28 and TRBJ2-1, is as follows: DVKVTQSSRYLVKRTGEKVFLECVQDMDHENMFWYRQDPGLGLRLIYFSYDVKMKEKGDIPEGYSVSREKKERFSLILESASTNQTSMYLCASSFLIPGGYSYNEQFFGPGTRLTVL.

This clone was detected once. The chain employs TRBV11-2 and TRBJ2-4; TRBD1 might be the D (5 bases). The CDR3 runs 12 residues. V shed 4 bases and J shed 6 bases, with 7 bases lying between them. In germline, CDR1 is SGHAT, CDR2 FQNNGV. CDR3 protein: CASSWGPNIQYF. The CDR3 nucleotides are TGTGCCAGCAGCTGGGGCCCAAACATTCAGTACTTC.

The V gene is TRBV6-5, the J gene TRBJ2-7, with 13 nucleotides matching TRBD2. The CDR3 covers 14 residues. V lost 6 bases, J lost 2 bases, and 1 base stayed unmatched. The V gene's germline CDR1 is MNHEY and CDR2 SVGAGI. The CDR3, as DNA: TGTGCCAGCAGCGGGACTAGCGGGGCCTACGAGCAGTACTTC. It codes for CASSGTSGAYEQYF.

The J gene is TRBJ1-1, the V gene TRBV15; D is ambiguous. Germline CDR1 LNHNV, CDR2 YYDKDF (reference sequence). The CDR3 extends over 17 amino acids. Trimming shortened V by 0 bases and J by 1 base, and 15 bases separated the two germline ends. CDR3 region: CATSREGNVGKNTEAFF. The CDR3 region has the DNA TGTGCCACCAGCAGAGAAGGGAATGTAGGGAAGAACACTGAAGCTTTCTTT.

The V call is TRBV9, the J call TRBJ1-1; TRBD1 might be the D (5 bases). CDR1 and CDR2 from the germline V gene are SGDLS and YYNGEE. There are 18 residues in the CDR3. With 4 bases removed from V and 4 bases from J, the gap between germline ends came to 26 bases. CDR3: CASSPKGGAPAEPTEAFF. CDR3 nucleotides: TGTGCCAGCAGCCCCAAGGGAGGGGCCCCCGCCGAACCCACTGAAGCTTTCTTT.

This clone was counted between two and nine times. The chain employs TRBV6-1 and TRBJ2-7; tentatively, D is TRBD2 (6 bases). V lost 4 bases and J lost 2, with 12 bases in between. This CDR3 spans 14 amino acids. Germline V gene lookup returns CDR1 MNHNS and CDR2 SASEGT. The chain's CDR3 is CASSGRGLAYEQYF. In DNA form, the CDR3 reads TGTGCCAGCAGTGGGCGGGGATTGGCCTACGAGCAGTACTTC.

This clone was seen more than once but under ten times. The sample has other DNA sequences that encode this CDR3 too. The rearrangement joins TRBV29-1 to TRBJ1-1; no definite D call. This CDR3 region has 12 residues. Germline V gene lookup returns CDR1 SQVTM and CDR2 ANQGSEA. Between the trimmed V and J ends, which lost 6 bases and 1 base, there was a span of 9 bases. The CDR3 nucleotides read TGCAGCGTAGAGGACGGGAACACTGAAGCTTTCTTT. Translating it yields CSVEDGNTEAFF.